A selection of T cell receptor beta chains follows, all from one sample in a study of cytomegalovirus exposure and HLA in healthy donors. Here immunoSEQ multiplex PCR was the method, and the copy in TCRdb shows in-frame clones only, minus some. The sample lists 110,000 to 150,000 clones, more than 75% occurring once. Sample: PBMCs. Receptor source: a female donor in good health and CMV-seronegative. Each CDR3 is given with its conserved first and last residue. D genes are given only for firm matches. Clone size is not always given. Where it is, it says once, few, many or a class for expanded clones.

clone_size: -
v_call: TRBV11-2
j_call: TRBJ1-2
d_call: -
cdr3_nt: TGTGCCAGCAGCTTAGAGGCGGGGGTTGGCTACACCTTC
cdr3_aa: CASSLEAGVGYTF

clone_size: -
v_call: TRBV5-5
j_call: TRBJ1-2
d_call: TRBD1
cdr3_nt: TGTGCCAGCAGCCCCCGGGACAGGGATATCTATGGCTACACCTTC
cdr3_aa: CASSPRDRDIYGYTF

clone_size: -
v_call: TRBV2
j_call: TRBJ2-7
d_call: -
cdr3_nt: TGTGCCAGCAGTCCTTCAGGGGTTGAGCAGTACTTC
cdr3_aa: CASSPSGVEQYF

clone_size: -
v_call: TRBV13
j_call: TRBJ2-2
d_call: -
cdr3_nt: TGTGCCAGCAGCGGGGCAGGGGTCAACACCGGGGAGCTGTTTTTT
cdr3_aa: CASSGAGVNTGELFF

clone_size: -
v_call: TRBV5-6
j_call: TRBJ2-7
d_call: -
cdr3_nt: TGTGCCAGCAGCTTGTCCGGTTCCGTCCTTACGGTATACGAGCAGTACTTC
cdr3_aa: CASSLSGSVLTVYEQYF

clone_size: -
v_call: TRBV28
j_call: TRBJ2-5
d_call: TRBD2
cdr3_nt: TGTGCCAGCAGTCCGAGCGGGGTTCCCTGGTACCAAGAGACCCAGTACTTC
cdr3_aa: CASSPSGVPWYQETQYF

clone_size: -
v_call: TRBV10-1
j_call: TRBJ2-3
d_call: TRBD2
cdr3_nt: TGCGCCAGCAGTGGACTAGCGGGGCCCAGCGGTACGCAGTATTTT
cdr3_aa: CASSGLAGPSGTQYF

clone_size: once
v_call: TRBV4-2
j_call: TRBJ1-2
d_call: TRBD1
cdr3_nt: TGTGCCAGCAGCCAAGATCAGGGGGGCAACTATGGCTACACCTTC
cdr3_aa: CASSQDQGGNYGYTF

clone_size: -
v_call: TRBV30
j_call: TRBJ2-1
d_call: -
cdr3_nt: TGTGCCTGGAGTGTACTACGGACAACATGGAATCACCAGGGGTTTCCTAGAAATGAGCAGTTCTTC
cdr3_aa: CAWSVLRTTWNHQGFPRNEQFF

clone_size: -
v_call: TRBV6-5
j_call: TRBJ2-1
d_call: -
cdr3_nt: TGTGCCAGCAGCCACGGAGGCAACAATGAGCAGTTCTTC
cdr3_aa: CASSHGGNNEQFF

clone_size: -
v_call: TRBV29-1
j_call: TRBJ2-1
d_call: -
cdr3_nt: TGCAGCGTCCGATTGAGGGGGTCCTACAATGAGCAGTTCTTC
cdr3_aa: CSVRLRGSYNEQFF

clone_size: -
v_call: TRBV5-1
j_call: TRBJ2-1
d_call: TRBD2
cdr3_nt: TGCGCCAGCAGCTTGATGGGACTAGCGGGTACCACCTTCTCCTACAATGAGCAGTTCTTC
cdr3_aa: CASSLMGLAGTTFSYNEQFF

clone_size: -
v_call: TRBV10-3
j_call: TRBJ1-2
d_call: TRBD1
cdr3_nt: TGTGCCATCAGTGAAAGACAGGGGGCTAACTATGGCTACACCTTC
cdr3_aa: CAISERQGANYGYTF

clone_size: -
v_call: TRBV28
j_call: TRBJ2-7
d_call: TRBD2
cdr3_nt: TGTGCCAGCAGTGTGGGACTAGCGGTCGACGAGCAGTACTTC
cdr3_aa: CASSVGLAVDEQYF

clone_size: -
v_call: TRBV18
j_call: TRBJ1-2
d_call: TRBD1
cdr3_nt: TGTGCCAGCTCACGCAGGGGGAACTATGGCTACACCTTC
cdr3_aa: CASSRRGNYGYTF

clone_size: -
v_call: TRBV7-9
j_call: TRBJ1-1
d_call: -
cdr3_nt: TGTGCCAGCGAGCGGGGGGGCACTGAAGCTTTCTTT
cdr3_aa: CASERGGTEAFF

clone_size: -
v_call: TRBV7-9
j_call: TRBJ2-2
d_call: -
cdr3_nt: TGTGCCAGCAGCTGGAGTGGGGGGACCGAGAACACCGGGGAGCTGTTTTTT
cdr3_aa: CASSWSGGTENTGELFF

clone_size: few
v_call: TRBV10-1
j_call: TRBJ1-2
d_call: TRBD1
cdr3_nt: TGCGCCAGCAGTGAAAGGGACAGGCTCTATGGCTACACCTTC
cdr3_aa: CASSERDRLYGYTF

clone_size: -
v_call: TRBV2
j_call: TRBJ1-6
d_call: -
cdr3_nt: TGTGCCAGCAGTGAGGATGGACAGACCAATTCACCCCTCCACTTT
cdr3_aa: CASSEDGQTNSPLHF

clone_size: -
v_call: TRBV7-3
j_call: TRBJ2-1
d_call: -
cdr3_nt: TGTGCCAGCAGCTTAACACAGGCCAATCTCTACAATGAGCAGTTCTTC
cdr3_aa: CASSLTQANLYNEQFF

clone_size: -
v_call: TRBV9
j_call: TRBJ1-2
d_call: -
cdr3_nt: TGTGCCAGCAGCGTAAACAGGAACTATGGCTACACCTTC
cdr3_aa: CASSVNRNYGYTF

clone_size: -
v_call: TRBV2
j_call: TRBJ1-4
d_call: -
cdr3_nt: TGTGCCAGCAGTTCGGGACTGCATGAAAAACTGTTTTTT
cdr3_aa: CASSSGLHEKLFF

clone_size: -
v_call: TRBV30
j_call: TRBJ1-2
d_call: -
cdr3_nt: TGTGCCTGGAGTCTCGCAGGGATCGGCTACACCTTC
cdr3_aa: CAWSLAGIGYTF

clone_size: -
v_call: TRBV2
j_call: TRBJ1-1
d_call: -
cdr3_nt: TGTGCCAGCAGTGTTAACATGCGGGCAGTAGACACTGAAGCTTTCTTT
cdr3_aa: CASSVNMRAVDTEAFF

clone_size: -
v_call: TRBV5-6
j_call: TRBJ1-3
d_call: -
cdr3_nt: TGTGCCAGCAGCTTGCCCGGTACTGGAAACACCATATATTTT
cdr3_aa: CASSLPGTGNTIYF

clone_size: -
v_call: TRBV9
j_call: TRBJ1-4
d_call: TRBD1
cdr3_nt: TGTGCCAGCAGCCCCGAATCAGGGGGGGAAAAACTGTTTTTT
cdr3_aa: CASSPESGGEKLFF

clone_size: -
v_call: TRBV5-8
j_call: TRBJ2-7
d_call: TRBD1
cdr3_nt: TGTGCCAGCATCTACGAAGGGGGCCCCAGGTCGGACGAGCAGTACTTC
cdr3_aa: CASIYEGGPRSDEQYF

clone_size: -
v_call: TRBV27
j_call: TRBJ2-2
d_call: -
cdr3_nt: TGTGCCAGCAGTTATTCCCTTGGGGAGCTGTTTTTT
cdr3_aa: CASSYSLGELFF

clone_size: -
v_call: TRBV28
j_call: TRBJ1-5
d_call: -
cdr3_nt: TGTGCCAGCAGAACTTGGGGCAGTCTACGGCCCCAGCATTTT
cdr3_aa: CASRTWGSLRPQHF

clone_size: few
v_call: TRBV19
j_call: TRBJ1-6
d_call: TRBD1
cdr3_nt: TGTGCCAGTAGCTCAAGGACAGGGGGCAAGGGCAATTCACCCCTCCACTTT
cdr3_aa: CASSSRTGGKGNSPLHF

clone_size: -
v_call: TRBV5-4
j_call: TRBJ1-1
d_call: -
cdr3_nt: TGTGCCAGCAGCTTGATGGGGGCGAACACTGAAGCTTTCTTT
cdr3_aa: CASSLMGANTEAFF

clone_size: -
v_call: TRBV5-1
j_call: TRBJ1-1
d_call: -
cdr3_nt: TGCGCCAGCAGCCCAGGGGTGGGGGCTTTCTTT
cdr3_aa: CASSPGVGAFF

clone_size: -
v_call: TRBV30
j_call: TRBJ2-7
d_call: -
cdr3_nt: TGTGCCTGGAGTGTATTCAGTAACTACGAGCAGTACTTC
cdr3_aa: CAWSVFSNYEQYF

clone_size: -
v_call: TRBV4-3
j_call: TRBJ1-1
d_call: TRBD1
cdr3_nt: TGCGCCAGCAGCCAATCCACAGGGGGCACTGAAGCTTTCTTT
cdr3_aa: CASSQSTGGTEAFF

clone_size: -
v_call: TRBV5-1
j_call: TRBJ2-2
d_call: TRBD2
cdr3_nt: TGCGCCAGCAGCCCTCTCCCGCGGGGGTTAGGGAACACCGGGGAGCTGTTTTTT
cdr3_aa: CASSPLPRGLGNTGELFF

clone_size: -
v_call: TRBV7-9
j_call: TRBJ2-2
d_call: TRBD2
cdr3_nt: TGTGCCAGCACCCCCCCCCGGACTAGTGACACCGGGGAGCTGTTTTTT
cdr3_aa: CASTPPRTSDTGELFF

clone_size: -
v_call: TRBV5-1
j_call: TRBJ1-3
d_call: -
cdr3_nt: TGCGCCAGCAGCTTGACAGGGCGGAATGGAAACACCATATATTTT
cdr3_aa: CASSLTGRNGNTIYF

clone_size: -
v_call: TRBV6-6
j_call: TRBJ1-2
d_call: -
cdr3_nt: TGTGCCAGCAGTTACTCACAGGGTGGCTATGGCTACACCTTC
cdr3_aa: CASSYSQGGYGYTF

clone_size: -
v_call: TRBV4-2
j_call: TRBJ1-2
d_call: TRBD1
cdr3_nt: TGTGCCAGCAGCCCGGACAGGGTGGAAGTGAATGGCTACACCTTC
cdr3_aa: CASSPDRVEVNGYTF

clone_size: -
v_call: TRBV9
j_call: TRBJ1-1
d_call: -
cdr3_nt: TGTGCCAGCAGCGTATCGGACACGCCGAGCCTAACGAGGAACACTGAAGCTTTCTTT
cdr3_aa: CASSVSDTPSLTRNTEAFF

clone_size: -
v_call: TRBV7-2
j_call: TRBJ2-7
d_call: TRBD1
cdr3_nt: TGTGCCAGCAGCTCACCCGGAAGTAGGGGGCGCCGTTACGAGCAGTACTTC
cdr3_aa: CASSSPGSRGRRYEQYF

clone_size: few
v_call: TRBV6-5
j_call: TRBJ1-1
d_call: TRBD1
cdr3_nt: TGTGCCAGCACCAGAGGGACAGGGGGGAACACTGAAGCTTTCTTT
cdr3_aa: CASTRGTGGNTEAFF